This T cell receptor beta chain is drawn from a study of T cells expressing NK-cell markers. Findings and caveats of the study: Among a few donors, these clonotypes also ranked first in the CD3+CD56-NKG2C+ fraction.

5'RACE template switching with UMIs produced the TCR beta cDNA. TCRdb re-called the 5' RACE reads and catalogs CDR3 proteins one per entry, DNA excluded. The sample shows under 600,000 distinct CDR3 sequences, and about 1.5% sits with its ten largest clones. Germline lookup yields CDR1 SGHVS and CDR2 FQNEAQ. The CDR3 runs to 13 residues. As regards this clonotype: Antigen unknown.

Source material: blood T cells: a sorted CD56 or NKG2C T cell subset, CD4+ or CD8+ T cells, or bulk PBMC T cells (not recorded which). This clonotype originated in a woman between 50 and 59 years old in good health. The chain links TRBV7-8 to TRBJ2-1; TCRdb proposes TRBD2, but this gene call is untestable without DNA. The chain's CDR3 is CASSYDGEGEQFF.